This TCR beta chain was recovered during a study of OX40 agonist ivuxolimab in advanced cancers. Study context: Dose-escalation patients suffered from hepatocellular carcinoma, melanoma, renal cell or head and neck cancer. With a range of 23 to 79, age averaged approximately 60 years, and around 80% were male.

The V end was cut by 3 bases, the J end by 2 bases, with 11 bases between. Germline CDR1 MNHNS, CDR2 SASEGT. CDR3 length: 14 amino acids. TCRdb's copy holds only in-frame clones and misses some; the assay was immunoSEQ multiplex PCR. There are around 61,000 clones in the sample; 84% occur only once, and about 2% lies in the top ten. This clonotype originated in an adult with an advanced solid tumor such as melanoma, head and neck, liver or kidney cancer. This specimen consisted of CD4+ or CD8+ T cells sorted from blood, obtained in a trial of the OX40 agonist ivuxolimab. This chain connects TRBV6-1 to TRBJ2-7; tentative D call: TRBD1 (6 bases). For the CDR3, the DNA is TGTGCCAGCAGTGACACACAGGGTACCTACGAGCAGTACTTC. Protein product: CASSDTQGTYEQYF.